This T cell receptor beta chain was sequenced in a study of T cell responses to AZD1222 COVID-19 vaccine. Between the trimmed V and J ends, which lost 5 bases and 4 bases, there was a span of 14 bases. The germline gives CDR1 LNHDA, CDR2 SQIVND (reference sequence). The CDR3 runs 14 residues. With regard to this clone: The antigen remains unidentified.

Clones were sequenced by immunoSEQ multiplex PCR, and TCRdb holds only the in-frame ones, with some missing. The sample has 90,000 to 150,000 clones, about 85% seen once; the top ten hold 5% to 7%. Study-level findings and limits: Across spike, vaccine-associated CD4 TCRs were found, dominant at 160-218 and 743-854. The sample set comprised mostly white British donors with more females, and clonal diversity was possibly underestimated.

The genes are TRBV19 and TRBJ1-2, with TRBD1 as a possible D gene (5 bases). The sequences come from peripheral blood, collected on day 0 of AZD1222 vaccination. This receptor was taken from an adult in good health. CDR3 coding DNA: TGTGCCAGTAGTGACCTCGCAGGGTCCTATGGCTACACCTTC. It codes for CASSDLAGSYGYTF.